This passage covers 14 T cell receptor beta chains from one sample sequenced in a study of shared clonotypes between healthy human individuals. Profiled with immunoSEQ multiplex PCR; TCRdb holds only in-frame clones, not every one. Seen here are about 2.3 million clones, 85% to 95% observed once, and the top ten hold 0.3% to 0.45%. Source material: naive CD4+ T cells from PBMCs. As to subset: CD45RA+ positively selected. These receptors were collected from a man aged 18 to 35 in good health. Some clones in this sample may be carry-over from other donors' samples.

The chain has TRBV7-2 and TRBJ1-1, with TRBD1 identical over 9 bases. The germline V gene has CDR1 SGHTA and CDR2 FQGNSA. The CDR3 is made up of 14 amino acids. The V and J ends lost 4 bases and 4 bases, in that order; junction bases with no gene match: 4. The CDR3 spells CASSWTGVGTEAFF. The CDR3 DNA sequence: TGTGCCAGCAGCTGGACAGGGGTTGGCACTGAAGCTTTCTTT.

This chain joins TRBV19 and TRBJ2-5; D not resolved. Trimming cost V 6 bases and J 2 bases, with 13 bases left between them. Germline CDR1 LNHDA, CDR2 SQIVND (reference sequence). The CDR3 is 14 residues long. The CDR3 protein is CASRHQSAQETQYF. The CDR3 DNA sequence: TGTGCCAGTAGACATCAGTCCGCGCAAGAGACCCAGTACTTC.

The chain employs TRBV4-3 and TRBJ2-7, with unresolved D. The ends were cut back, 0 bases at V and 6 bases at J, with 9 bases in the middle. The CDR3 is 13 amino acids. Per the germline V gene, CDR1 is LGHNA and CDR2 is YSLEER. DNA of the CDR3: TGCGCCAGCAGCCAAGATTTAGCCTCCGAGCAGTACTTC. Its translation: CASSQDLASEQYF.

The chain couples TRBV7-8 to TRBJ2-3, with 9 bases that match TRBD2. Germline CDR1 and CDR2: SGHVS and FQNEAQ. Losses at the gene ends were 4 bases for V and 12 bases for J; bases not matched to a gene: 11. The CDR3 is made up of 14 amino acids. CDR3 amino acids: CASSYSGRGEFQYF. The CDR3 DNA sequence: TGTGCCAGCAGCTATAGCGGGAGAGGAGAGTTCCAGTATTTT.

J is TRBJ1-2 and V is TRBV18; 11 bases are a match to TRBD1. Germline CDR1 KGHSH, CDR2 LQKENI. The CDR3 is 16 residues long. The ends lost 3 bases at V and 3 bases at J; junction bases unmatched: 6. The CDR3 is CASSPTGTGGDYGYTF. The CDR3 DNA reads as TGTGCCAGCTCACCTACCGGGACAGGGGGTGACTATGGCTACACCTTC.

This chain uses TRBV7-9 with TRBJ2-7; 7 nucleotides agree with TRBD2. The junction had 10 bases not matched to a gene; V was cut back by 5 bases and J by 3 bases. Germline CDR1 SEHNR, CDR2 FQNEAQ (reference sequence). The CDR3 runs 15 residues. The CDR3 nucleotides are TGTGCCAGCAGCAGTCCTAGCGGAAACAACTACGAGCAGTACTTC. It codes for CASSSPSGNNYEQYF.

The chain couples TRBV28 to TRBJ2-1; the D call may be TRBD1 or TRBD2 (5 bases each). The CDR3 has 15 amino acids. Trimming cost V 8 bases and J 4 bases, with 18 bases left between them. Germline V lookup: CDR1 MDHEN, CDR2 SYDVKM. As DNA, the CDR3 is TGTGCCAGCCTGCCGGGGACCAGGCAGTACAATGAGCAGTTCTTC. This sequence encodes CASLPGTRQYNEQFF.

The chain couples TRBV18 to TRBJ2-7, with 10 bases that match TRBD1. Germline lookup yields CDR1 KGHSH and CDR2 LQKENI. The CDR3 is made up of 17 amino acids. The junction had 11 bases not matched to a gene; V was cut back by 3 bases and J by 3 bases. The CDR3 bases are TGTGCCAGCTCACCGGGATTGTCGGGACAGGGGATCTACGAGCAGTACTTC. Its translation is CASSPGLSGQGIYEQYF.

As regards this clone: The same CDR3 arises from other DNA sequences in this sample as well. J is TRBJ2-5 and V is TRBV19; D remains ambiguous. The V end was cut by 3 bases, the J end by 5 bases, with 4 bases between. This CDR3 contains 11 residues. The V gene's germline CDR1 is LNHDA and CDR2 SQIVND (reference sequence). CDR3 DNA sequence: TGTGCCAGTAGTATTTCGGAGACCCAGTACTTC. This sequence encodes CASSISETQYF.

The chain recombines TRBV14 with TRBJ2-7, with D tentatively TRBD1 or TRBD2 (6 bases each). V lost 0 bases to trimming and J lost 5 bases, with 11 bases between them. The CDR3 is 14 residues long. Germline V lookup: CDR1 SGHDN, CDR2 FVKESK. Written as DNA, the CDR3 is TGTGCCAGCAGCCAAGACAGGGGCGGGAACGAGCAGTACTTC. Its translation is CASSQDRGGNEQYF. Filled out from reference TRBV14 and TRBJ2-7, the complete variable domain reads EAGVTQFPSHSVIEKGQTVTLRCDPISGHDNLYWYRRVMGKEIKFLLHFVKESKQDESGMPNNRFLAERTGGTYSTLKVQPAELEDSGVYFCASSQDRGGNEQYFGPGTRLTVT.

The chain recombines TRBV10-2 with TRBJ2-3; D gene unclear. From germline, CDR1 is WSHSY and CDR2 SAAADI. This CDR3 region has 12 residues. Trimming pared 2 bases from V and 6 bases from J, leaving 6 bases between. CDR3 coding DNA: TGCGCCAGCAGTGAGAACGGGGATACGCAGTATTTT. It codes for CASSENGDTQYF.

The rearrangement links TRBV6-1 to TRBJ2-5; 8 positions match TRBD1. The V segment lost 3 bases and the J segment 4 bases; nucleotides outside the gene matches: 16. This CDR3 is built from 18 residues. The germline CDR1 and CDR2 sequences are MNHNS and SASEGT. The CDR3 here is CASSDPWTGSVFRETQYF. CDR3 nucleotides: TGTGCCAGCAGTGACCCTTGGACAGGGTCCGTGTTCCGAGAGACCCAGTACTTC.

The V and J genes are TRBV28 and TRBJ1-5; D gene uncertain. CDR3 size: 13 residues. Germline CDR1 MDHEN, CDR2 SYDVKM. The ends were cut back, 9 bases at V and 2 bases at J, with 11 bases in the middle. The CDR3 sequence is CASKEERNQPQHF. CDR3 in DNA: TGTGCCAGTAAGGAGGAACGCAATCAGCCCCAGCATTTT. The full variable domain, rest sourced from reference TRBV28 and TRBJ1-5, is DVKVTQSSRYLVKRTGEKVFLECVQDMDHENMFWYRQDPGLGLRLIYFSYDVKMKEKGDIPEGYSVSREKKERFSLILESASTNQTSMYLCASKEERNQPQHFGDGTRLSIL.

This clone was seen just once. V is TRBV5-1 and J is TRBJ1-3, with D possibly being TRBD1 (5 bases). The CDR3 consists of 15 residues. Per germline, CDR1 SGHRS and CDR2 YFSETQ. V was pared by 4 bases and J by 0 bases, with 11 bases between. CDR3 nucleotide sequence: TGCGCCAGCAGCATCGGGACCAACTCTGGAAACACCATATATTTT. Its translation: CASSIGTNSGNTIYF.